A few counts support the clone carrying this TCR beta chain. Its antigen is unknown. The CDR3 consists of 16 residues. The V segment lost 6 bases and the J segment 5 bases; nucleotides outside the gene matches: 10. Researchers amplified the TCR beta CDR3 regions from RNA transcripts. First-round RT-PCR of the TCR CDR3 relied on the HTBI primer set. TCRdb reprocessed the multiplex PCR reads via MiXCR and lists one record per CDR3 protein. The sample has about 350,000 distinct CDR3 sequences; roughly 14% are singletons. Patients aged 18 to 65 had newly diagnosed hyperthyroidism that had lasted under 2 months. The data originate from a study of T cells in Graves' hyperthyroidism and ophthalmopathy. Study results and limitations: Patients with ophthalmopathy were separated from those with stable hyperthyroidism by a 13 V-J model.

The genes are TRBV12-3 or TRBV12-4 and TRBJ1-4; 9 nucleotides agree with TRBD1. This receptor was identified in a woman aged 25 to 39 with Graves' hyperthyroidism. The specimen was blood. The CDR3 protein is CASRLTGGRRNEKLFF. As DNA, the CDR3 is TGTGCCAGCAGATTGACAGGGGGACGACGAAATGAAAAACTGTTTTTT.